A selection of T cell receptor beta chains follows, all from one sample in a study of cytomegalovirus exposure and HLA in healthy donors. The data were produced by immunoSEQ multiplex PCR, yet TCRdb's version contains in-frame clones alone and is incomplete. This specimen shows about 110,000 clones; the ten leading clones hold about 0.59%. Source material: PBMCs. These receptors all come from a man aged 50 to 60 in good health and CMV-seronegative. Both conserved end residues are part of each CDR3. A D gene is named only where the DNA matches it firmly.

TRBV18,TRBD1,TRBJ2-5,TGTGCCAGCTCACCAACTACAGGGGTGGGAGAGACCCAGTACTTC,CASSPTTGVGETQYF
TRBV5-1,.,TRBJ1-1,TGCGCCAGCAGCAGGTCGTCGGGGAAGAACACTGAAGCTTTCTTT,CASSRSSGKNTEAFF
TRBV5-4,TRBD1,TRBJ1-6,TGTGCCAGCAGCATCGAGGGACAGAACCCTAATTCACCCCTCCACTTT,CASSIEGQNPNSPLHF
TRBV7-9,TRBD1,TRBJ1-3,TGTGCCAGCAGCTTAGAAGGGACAGTCTCTGGAAACACCATATATTTT,CASSLEGTVSGNTIYF
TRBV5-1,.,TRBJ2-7,TGCGCCAGCAGCGGGGGGTACTCCTACGAGCAGTACTTC,CASSGGYSYEQYF
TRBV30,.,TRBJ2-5,TGTGCCTGGAGCCCGCGGGTCGGTGAGAGGACCCAGTACTTC,CAWSPRVGERTQYF
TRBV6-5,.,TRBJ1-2,TGTGCCAGCAACGGGGTCGGCTATGGCTACACCTTC,CASNGVGYGYTF
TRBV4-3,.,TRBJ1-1,TGCGCCAGCAGCCAAGATAGGATAGTGAGGCGGGGAGACACTGAAGCTTTCTTT,CASSQDRIVRRGDTEAFF
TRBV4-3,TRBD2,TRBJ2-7,TGCGCCCGCAGCCAAGAAGCGGGGGGCGGCTACGAGCAGTACTTC,CARSQEAGGGYEQYF
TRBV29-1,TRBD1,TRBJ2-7,TGCAGCGTTGAAGATGTACAGGGGGTTGGTGAGCAGTACTTC,CSVEDVQGVGEQYF
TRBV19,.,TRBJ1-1,TGTGCCAGTAGTGCCGGGTCCGCAGGGGCTGAAGCTTTCTTT,CASSAGSAGAEAFF